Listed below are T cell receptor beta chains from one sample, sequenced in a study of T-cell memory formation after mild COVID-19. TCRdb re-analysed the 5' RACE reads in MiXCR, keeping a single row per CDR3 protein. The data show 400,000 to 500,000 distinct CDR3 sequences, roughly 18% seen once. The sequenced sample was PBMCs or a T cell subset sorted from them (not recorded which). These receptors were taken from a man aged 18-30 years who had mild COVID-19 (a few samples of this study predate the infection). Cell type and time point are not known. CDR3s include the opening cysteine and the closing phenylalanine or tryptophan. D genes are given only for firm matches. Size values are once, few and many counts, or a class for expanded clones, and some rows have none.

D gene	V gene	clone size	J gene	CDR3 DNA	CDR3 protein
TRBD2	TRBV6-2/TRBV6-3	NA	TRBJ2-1	TGTGCCAGCAGCCGTATAGCGGGGGGGTCTTACAATGAGCAGTTCTTC	CASSRIAGGSYNEQFF
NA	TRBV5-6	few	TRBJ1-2	TGTGCCAGCAGCGTGCTTTACTATGGCTACACCTTC	CASSVLYYGYTF
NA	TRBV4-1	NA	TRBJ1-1	TGCGCCAGCAGCCAAGTATACCGGATTGAAGCTTTCTTT	CASSQVYRIEAFF
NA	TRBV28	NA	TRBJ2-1	TGTGCCAGCTCGCTGTGGGGGGAGCAGTTCTTC	CASSLWGEQFF
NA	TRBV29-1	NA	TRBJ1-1	TGCAGCGTTGAACGGCTGAGAACTGAAGCTTTCTTT	CSVERLRTEAFF
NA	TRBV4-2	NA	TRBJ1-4	TGTGCCAGCAGCCAAGAAGGCGGGGGTATGGAGGAAAAACTGTTTTTT	CASSQEGGGMEEKLFF
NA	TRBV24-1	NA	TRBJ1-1	TGTGCCACCAGTGATACCGTATTGCCGTTTTACACTGAAGCTTTCTTT	CATSDTVLPFYTEAFF
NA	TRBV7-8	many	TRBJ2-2	TGTGCCAGCAGCTTAGTTCAGCTTTCCACCGGGGAGCTGTTTTTT	CASSLVQLSTGELFF
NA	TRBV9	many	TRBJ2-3	TGTGCCAGCAGCGCCGCACGTACAGATACGCAGTATTTT	CASSAARTDTQYF
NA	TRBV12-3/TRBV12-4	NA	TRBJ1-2	TGTGCCAGCAGTTTTAACAGCTACTATGGCTACACCTTC	CASSFNSYYGYTF
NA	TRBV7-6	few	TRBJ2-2	TGTGCCAGCAGCTTAGAGGCTGGAACCGGGGAGCTGTTTTTT	CASSLEAGTGELFF
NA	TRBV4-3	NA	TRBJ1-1	TGCGCCAGCAGCCAAGGCCACGCCGTGGCTGGCACTGAAGCTTTCTTT	CASSQGHAVAGTEAFF
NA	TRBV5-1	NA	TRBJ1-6	TGCGCCAGCAGCCCGGGCCTGGTAAATTCACCCCTCCACTTT	CASSPGLVNSPLHF
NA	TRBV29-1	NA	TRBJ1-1	TGCAGCGCCTATGGGGCGGGTGACACTGAAGCTTTCTTT	CSAYGAGDTEAFF
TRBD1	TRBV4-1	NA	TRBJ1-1	TGCGCCAGCAGCCACCACAGGGGCGCGGAGACTGAAGCTTTCTTT	CASSHHRGAETEAFF
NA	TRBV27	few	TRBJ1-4	TGTGCCAGCAGGGGGGGGGCGCGTGAAAAACTGTTTTTT	CASRGGAREKLFF
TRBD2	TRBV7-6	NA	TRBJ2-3	TGTGCCAGCAGCCCCTACGGATTCGGAGCGGGGGGTACAGATACGCAGTATTTT	CASSPYGFGAGGTDTQYF
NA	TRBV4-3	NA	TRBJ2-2	TGCGCCAGCAGCCACCGCGACGGGGCCGGGGAGCTGTTTTTT	CASSHRDGAGELFF
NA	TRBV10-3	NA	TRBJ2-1	TGTGCCATCAGTGAGGCCCAGGGAGGAGGGCAGTTCTTC	CAISEAQGGGQFF
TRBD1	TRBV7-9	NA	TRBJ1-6	TGTGCCAGCAGCGCGACAGGGAATGACGGACCCCTCCACTTT	CASSATGNDGPLHF
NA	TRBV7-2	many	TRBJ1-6	TGTGCCAGCAGCTTAAATTACGGGACGGCAAATTCACCCCTCCACTTT	CASSLNYGTANSPLHF
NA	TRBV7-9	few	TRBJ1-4	TGTGCCAGCAGCTCCACCACTCGGGACGGTGGGGAAAAACTGTTTTTT	CASSSTTRDGGEKLFF
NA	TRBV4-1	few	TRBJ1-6	TGCGCCAGCAGCCAGATAGGGGCCTACGGCCCCCTCCACTTT	CASSQIGAYGPLHF
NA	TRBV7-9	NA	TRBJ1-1	TGTGCCAGCAAACACGGTGACACTGAAGCTTTCTTT	CASKHGDTEAFF
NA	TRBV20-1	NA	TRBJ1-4	TGCAGTGCTAGATGGGGAGATGGTGAAAAACTGTTTTTT	CSARWGDGEKLFF
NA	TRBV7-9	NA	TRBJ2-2	TGTGCCAGCAGCTTAGCAGCGGCGGGTAACACCGGGGAGCTGTTTTTT	CASSLAAAGNTGELFF
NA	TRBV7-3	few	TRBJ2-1	TGTGCCAGCAGCTTAATGGGTGATGAGCAGTTCTTC	CASSLMGDEQFF
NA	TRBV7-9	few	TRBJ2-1	TGTGCCAGCAGCTTGACCATCAGCATCGTGTCCTTC	CASSLTISIVSF
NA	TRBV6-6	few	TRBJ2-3	TGTGCCAGCAGTTACCCGGGACCTACAGATACGCAGTATTTT	CASSYPGPTDTQYF
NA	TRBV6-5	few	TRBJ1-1	TGTGCCAGCAGTTGGGGATCTGAAGCTTTCTTT	CASSWGSEAFF
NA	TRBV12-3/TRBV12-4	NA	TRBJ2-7	TGTGCCAGCAGTTTAGGGGGTTTGGGGCAGTACTTC	CASSLGGLGQYF
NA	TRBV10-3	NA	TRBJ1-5	TGTGCCATCAGTGACAGGGTAGGAGGTCAGCCCCAGCATTTT	CAISDRVGGQPQHF
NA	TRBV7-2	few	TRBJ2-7	TGTGCCAGCAGCTTCCTGGAGCACTACGAGCAGTACTTC	CASSFLEHYEQYF
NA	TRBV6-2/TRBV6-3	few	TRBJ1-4	TGTGCCAGCAGTCTTCAGGGAGGTGGTAATGAAAAACTGTTTTTT	CASSLQGGGNEKLFF
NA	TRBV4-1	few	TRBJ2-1	TGCGCCAGCAGCCAAGCGAATGGGATTGAGCAGTTCTTC	CASSQANGIEQFF
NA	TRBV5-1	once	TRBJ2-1	TGCGCCAGCAGCTTGGCGGCAGCAGGGGTGTACAATGAGCAGTTCTTC	CASSLAAAGVYNEQFF
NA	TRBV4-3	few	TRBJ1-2	TGCGCCAGCAGCGCCCGAGGAATCTATGGCTACACCTTC	CASSARGIYGYTF
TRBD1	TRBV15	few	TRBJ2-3	TGTGCCACCAGCAGAGTGGTAGGACAGGGTATCATCTATACGCAGTATTTT	CATSRVVGQGIIYTQYF
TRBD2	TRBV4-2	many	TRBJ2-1	TGTGCCAGCAGCCAATTGCGGGGGGACTACAATGAGCAGTTCTTC	CASSQLRGDYNEQFF
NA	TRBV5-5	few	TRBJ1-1	TGTGCCAGCAGCCTCGGATGGGGGCTGGGCACTGAAGCTTTCTTT	CASSLGWGLGTEAFF
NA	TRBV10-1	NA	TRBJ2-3	TGCGCCAGCAGTGACTCGAAAGGGTCAGATACGCAGTATTTT	CASSDSKGSDTQYF
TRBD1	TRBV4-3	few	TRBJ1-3	TGCGCCAGCAGCCAAGACCTGACAGGGAGTGGAAACACCATATATTTT	CASSQDLTGSGNTIYF
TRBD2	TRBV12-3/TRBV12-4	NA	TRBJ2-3	TGTGCCAGCAGTCTCGGACTAGCGGGGGTCGATACGCAGTATTTT	CASSLGLAGVDTQYF
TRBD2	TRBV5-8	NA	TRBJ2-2	TGTGCCAGCAGCTTGGATCTCCTAGCGGGGGGGCTGCAGGCCGGGGAGCTGTTTTTT	CASSLDLLAGGLQAGELFF
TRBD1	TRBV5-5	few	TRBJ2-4	TGTGCCAGCAGTTCCGGACAGGGGGCGAGCATTCAGTACTTC	CASSSGQGASIQYF
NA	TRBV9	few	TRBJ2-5	TGTGCCAGCAGCGTTTCAGGGCAAGAGACCCAGTACTTC	CASSVSGQETQYF
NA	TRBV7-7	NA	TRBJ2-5	TGTGCCAGCAGCTTAGGGACAGTGGGGGAGACCCAGTACTTC	CASSLGTVGETQYF
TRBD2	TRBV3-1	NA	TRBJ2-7	TGTGCCAGCAGCTCTGCCACTAGCGGACCCCCCGAGCAGTACTTC	CASSSATSGPPEQYF
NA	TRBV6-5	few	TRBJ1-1	TGTGCCAGCAGTCCACAGGGTCTTAGCACTGAAGCTTTCTTT	CASSPQGLSTEAFF
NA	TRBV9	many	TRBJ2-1	TGTGCCAGCAGCGAGACCCTCCTAGCGAGGGCCGATGAGCAGTTCTTC	CASSETLLARADEQFF
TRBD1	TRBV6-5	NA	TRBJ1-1	TGTGCCAGCAGTTACAATCCGGGACAGGGCTGGCCTGAAGCTTTCTTT	CASSYNPGQGWPEAFF
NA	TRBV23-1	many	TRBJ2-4	TGCGCCAGCACCCTTGCGGGGCAGAAAAACATTCAGTACTTC	CASTLAGQKNIQYF
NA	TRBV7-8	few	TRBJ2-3	TGTGCCAGCAGCTTAGGTTGGGCGAGGGCAGATACGCAGTATTTT	CASSLGWARADTQYF
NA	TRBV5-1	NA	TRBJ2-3	TGCGCCAGCAGCTTGGAGGCCAGCGATACGCAGTATTTT	CASSLEASDTQYF
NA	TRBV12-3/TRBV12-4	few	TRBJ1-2	TGTGCCAGCAGCCATTTTCCCGGTGGCTACACCTTC	CASSHFPGGYTF
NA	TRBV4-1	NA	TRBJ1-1	TGCGCCAGCAGCCAAGAGGGCGTAGGGACATTAAGCTCCACTGAAGCTTTCTTT	CASSQEGVGTLSSTEAFF
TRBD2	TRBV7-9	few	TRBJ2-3	TGTGCCAGCAGCGAGCGGGGGGGCCCAGATACGCAGTATTTT	CASSERGGPDTQYF
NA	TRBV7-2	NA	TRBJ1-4	TGTGCCAGCAGCTTATTCTTGGGTAATGAAAAACTGTTTTTT	CASSLFLGNEKLFF
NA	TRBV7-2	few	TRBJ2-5	TGTGCCAGCAGCTTAGAACGGGCGCCCAGCCTGAGAGAAGAGACCCAGTACTTC	CASSLERAPSLREETQYF